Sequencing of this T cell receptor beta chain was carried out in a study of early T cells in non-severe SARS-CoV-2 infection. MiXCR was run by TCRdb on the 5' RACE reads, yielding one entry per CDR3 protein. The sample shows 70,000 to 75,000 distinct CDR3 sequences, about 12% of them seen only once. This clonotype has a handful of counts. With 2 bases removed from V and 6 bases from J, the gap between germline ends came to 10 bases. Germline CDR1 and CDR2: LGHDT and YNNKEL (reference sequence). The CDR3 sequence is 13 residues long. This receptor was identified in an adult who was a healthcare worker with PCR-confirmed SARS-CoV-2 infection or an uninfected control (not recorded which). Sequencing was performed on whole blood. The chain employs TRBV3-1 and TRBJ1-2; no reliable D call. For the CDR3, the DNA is TGTGCCAGCAGCCAACTAGAAACGAATGGCTACACCTTC. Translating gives CASSQLETNGYTF.